This T cell receptor beta chain was captured in a study of T-cell reconstitution after alpha-beta-depleted transplantation in children. General study points: Roughly two months post-transplant, alpha-beta T cells reportedly originated from several hundred graft clones that had expanded. Newly generated T cells supplied most T-cell counts and diversity one year post-transplant. In some patients, recipient T cells and intrathymic progenitors surviving conditioning explained high day-60 diversity.

TCRbeta library preparation incorporated unique molecular identifiers. One entry per CDR3 protein results from TCRdb running MiXCR on the PCR reads. There are around 500,000 distinct CDR3 sequences in the sample; about 23% occur only once, and 14% lies in the top ten. As to this clonotype: Its matching antigen is unknown.

V lost 2 bases and J 0 bases, leaving 8 bases between the germline ends. The germline gives CDR1 SNHLY, CDR2 FYNNEI. The CDR3 has 14 residues. The chain links TRBV2 to TRBJ2-7; weak D call: TRBD1 (6 bases). This receptor was taken from a boy in the first two years of life who had a stem cell transplant for acute myeloid leukemia, so the T cells may come from the graft donor. This specimen consisted of PBMCs, mostly from graft donor cells, obtained 360 days after TCRalphabeta/CD19-depleted stem cell transplant. CDR3 residues: CASSETGISYEQYF. CDR3 coding DNA: TGTGCCAGCAGTGAAACAGGGATCTCCTACGAGCAGTACTTC.